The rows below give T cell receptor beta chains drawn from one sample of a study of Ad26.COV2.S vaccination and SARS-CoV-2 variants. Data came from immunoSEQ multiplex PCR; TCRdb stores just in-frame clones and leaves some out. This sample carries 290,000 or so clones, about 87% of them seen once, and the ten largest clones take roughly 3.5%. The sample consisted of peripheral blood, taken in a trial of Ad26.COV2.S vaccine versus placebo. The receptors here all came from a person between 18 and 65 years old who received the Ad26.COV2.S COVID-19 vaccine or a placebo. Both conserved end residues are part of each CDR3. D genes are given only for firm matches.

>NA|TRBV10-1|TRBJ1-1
TGCGCCAGCAGTGAGTCGCAGAACACTGAAGCTTTCTTT
CASSESQNTEAFF
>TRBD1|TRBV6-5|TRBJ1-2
TGTGCCACCGGACAGGGGCTCTTTGTCTATGGCTACACCTTC
CATGQGLFVYGYTF
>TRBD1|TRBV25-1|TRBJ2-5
TGTGCCAGCAGTCGACAGGGGGCAGAGACCCAGTACTTC
CASSRQGAETQYF
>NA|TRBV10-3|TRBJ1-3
TGTGCCATCATGGCGGGAAACACCATATATTTT
CAIMAGNTIYF
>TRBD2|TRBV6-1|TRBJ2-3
TGTGCCAGCAGTGAACGGGGGGAACCTAGCACAGATACGCAGTATTTT
CASSERGEPSTDTQYF
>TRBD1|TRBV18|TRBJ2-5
TGTGCCAGCCGGGTCGGGACAGGGAACCAAGAGACCCAGTACTTC
CASRVGTGNQETQYF
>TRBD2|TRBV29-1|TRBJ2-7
TGCAGCGTTGAATACCTAGCGGGTCCCTACGAGCAGTACTTC
CSVEYLAGPYEQYF
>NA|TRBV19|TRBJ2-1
TGTGCCAGTAGTATCGACGGGACGAACTCCTACAATGAGCAGTTCTTC
CASSIDGTNSYNEQFF
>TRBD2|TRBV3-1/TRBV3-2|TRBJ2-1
TGTGCCAGCAGCCAAGTTAGCGGGACCTACAATGAGCAGTTCTTC
CASSQVSGTYNEQFF
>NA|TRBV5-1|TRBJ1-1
TGCGCCAGCAGCTTTATACAGGGTTTGGGGAGCACTGAAGCTTTCTTT
CASSFIQGLGSTEAFF